The 20 T cell receptor beta chains below come from one sample, sequenced in a study of CD8+ T cells in alopecia areata. Extraction and reverse transcription of RNA yielded cDNA as the sequencing template. The assay was immunoSEQ multiplex PCR, and TCRdb's table has in-frame clones only and misses some. The sample has some 99,000 clones, 50% to 75% seen once. As to treatment: oral pan-JAK inhibitor, 5-10 mg twice daily. The material sequenced was CD8+ T cells sorted from blood, taken at week 4, from a patient treated with tofacitinib. These receptors originate from a human donor with alopecia areata.

The chain employs TRBV5-6 and TRBJ1-2, with TRBD1 as a possible D gene (5 bases). In germline, CDR1 is SGHDT, CDR2 YYEEEE. CDR3 length: 14 amino acids. Trimming cost V 4 bases and J 8 bases, with 18 bases left between them. CDR3 in DNA: TGTGCCAGCAGCCCGGGGACCGGGACGGTGGGCTACACCTTC. It yields the protein CASSPGTGTVGYTF.

The chain is built from TRBV9 and TRBJ2-5; D is undetermined. CDR3 length: 13 residues. The germline gives CDR1 SGDLS, CDR2 YYNGEE. The V end was cut by 0 bases, the J end by 4 bases, with 7 bases between. CDR3 bases: TGTGCCAGCAGCGTAGAGGAACGAGAGACCCAGTACTTC. Translation gives CASSVEERETQYF.

This clone was seen only a few times. This rearrangement joins TRBV4-3 to TRBJ1-1; unclear D gene. V lost 3 bases, J lost 3 bases, and 11 bases lay in between. The CDR3 runs 14 residues. Germline loops: CDR1 LGHNA, CDR2 YSLEER. CDR3 bases: TGCGCCAGCAGCCACGGTCGTTGGGACACTGAAGCTTTCTTT. As protein: CASSHGRWDTEAFF.

In this sample, this clone turned up once. The chain carries TRBV9 and TRBJ2-2, with 8 bases that match TRBD2. Per the germline V gene, CDR1 is SGDLS and CDR2 is YYNGEE. This CDR3 is 15 amino acids long. The V gene end was trimmed by 7 bases and the J gene end by 4 bases; junction bases not matched to a gene: 9. In nucleotides, the CDR3 is TGTGCCAGCGACGAAGCGGGAGTCGGCACCGGGGAGCTGTTTTTT. As protein: CASDEAGVGTGELFF.

The chain links TRBV6-5 to TRBJ1-5; D possibly corresponds to TRBD1 (6 bases). Deletions cut 5 bases from V and 3 bases from J, with 11 bases between. CDR3 length equals 14 residues. Germline V CDR1 and CDR2: MNHEY, SVGAGI. Here the CDR3 DNA reads TGTGCCAGCAGTGGGCGACAGGTCAATCAGCCCCAGCATTTT. As protein: CASSGRQVNQPQHF.

The genes are TRBV27 and TRBJ1-5, with D possibly matching TRBD1 (5 bases). Germline CDR1 MNHEY, CDR2 SMNVEV (reference sequence). This CDR3 spans 15 amino acids. The germline V and J ends were trimmed by 0 bases and 3 bases, with 9 bases remaining between them. The CDR3 protein is CASSLSWTPNQPQHF. The CDR3 DNA is TGTGCCAGCAGTTTATCTTGGACACCCAATCAGCCCCAGCATTTT.

A word on this clone: The sample holds other DNA sequences that translate to the same CDR3. This chain connects TRBV5-1 to TRBJ2-7; no definite D call. This CDR3 region has 11 residues. V dropped 5 bases and J dropped 1 base, with 4 bases sitting between them. Looked up from germline, CDR1 is SGHRS and CDR2 is YFSETQ. CDR3: CASRSSYEQYF. The CDR3 DNA is TGCGCCAGCAGGAGTTCCTACGAGCAGTACTTC.

This clone was found a few times. In DNA form, the CDR3 reads TGCGCCAGCAGCCAAGCGTCTAGTGAAAAAGAGACCCAGTACTTC. Its translation is CASSQASSEKETQYF. This rearrangement joins TRBV4-3 to TRBJ2-5; D ambiguous. The CDR3 totals 15 residues. Trimming took off 1 base at V and 3 bases at J, with 12 bases between the two ends. CDR1 and CDR2 from the germline V gene are LGHNA and YSLEER.

V is TRBV2 and J is TRBJ2-3, with D tentatively TRBD2 (6 bases). The CDR3 sequence is 15 residues long. The germline gives CDR1 SNHLY, CDR2 FYNNEI. Trimming shortened V by 2 bases and J by 0 bases, and 9 bases separated the two germline ends. The CDR3 spells CASSETGDSTDTQYF. In DNA, the CDR3 is TGTGCCAGCAGTGAAACGGGAGATAGCACAGATACGCAGTATTTT.

V gene TRBV27 combines with J gene TRBJ2-3; TRBD2 agrees at 11 bases. This CDR3 is 17 amino acids long. Germline V gene sequence: CDR1 MNHEY, CDR2 SMNVEV (reference sequence). V lost 5 bases, J lost 3 bases, and 10 bases stayed unmatched. CDR3 DNA: TGTGCCAGCAGTCTCAGTCCCGGGACTAGCGGTACAGATACGCAGTATTTT. Its protein is CASSLSPGTSGTDTQYF.

The chain recombines TRBV6-4 with TRBJ1-1, with 7 positions matching TRBD1. Germline assignment: CDR1 MRHNA and CDR2 SNTAGT. The trim removed 3 bases at V and 3 bases at J, leaving 7 bases unmatched. This CDR3 has 15 amino acids. The CDR3 DNA is TGTGCCAGCAGTGAAGGGGGCATTGGGCACACTGAAGCTTTCTTT. Protein: CASSEGGIGHTEAFF.

This clone was seen just once. V is TRBV30 and J is TRBJ1-2; the D gene is possibly TRBD1 (6 bases). Germline V gene data show CDR1 as GTSNPN and CDR2 as SVGIG (reference sequence). The CDR3 sequence is 14 residues long. V gave up 3 bases and J gave up 4 bases, with 15 bases separating them. The DNA of the CDR3 is TGTGCCTGGAGCGGCACAGGGTTCTTCTATGGCTACACCTTC. Its protein product is CAWSGTGFFYGYTF.

The chain is built from TRBV5-1 and TRBJ1-1; weak D call: TRBD1 (5 bases). The germline V and J ends were trimmed by 1 base and 5 bases, with 12 bases remaining between them. Germline V gene data show CDR1 as SGHRS and CDR2 as YFSETQ. The CDR3 sequence is 14 residues long. CDR3 nucleotide sequence: TGCGCCAGCAGCTTGTCAGGGTTTGGGACTGAAGCTTTCTTT. Amino acids: CASSLSGFGTEAFF.

The V and J genes are TRBV7-3 and TRBJ2-1; 8 bases line up with TRBD2. The junction had 3 bases not matched to a gene; V was cut back by 2 bases and J by 6 bases. The CDR3 is 14 residues long. Germline loops: CDR1 SGHTA, CDR2 FQGTGA. The CDR3 is CASSLAGGPNEQFF. CDR3 in DNA: TGTGCCAGCAGCTTAGCGGGAGGCCCCAATGAGCAGTTCTTC.

The chain uses TRBV13 and TRBJ2-1, with D possibly TRBD2 on 6 matching bases. CDR1 PRHDT and CDR2 FYEKMQ come from the germline V gene (reference sequence). Trimming cost V 5 bases and J 9 bases, with 20 bases left between them. The CDR3 spans 15 residues. Here the CDR3 DNA reads TGTGCCAGCAGCCCGAGAATGGGGCCGGAGGGTGAGCAGTTCTTC. Residues: CASSPRMGPEGEQFF.

Ten or more counts support this clone. The genes are TRBV21-1 and TRBJ1-2; whether TRBD1, the table's D call, matches the DNA was not checked. TRBV21-1 is annotated as a pseudogene. The CDR3 extends over 14 amino acids. The CDR3 spells CASSARQGRYGYTF. The CDR3 DNA follows: TGTGCCAGCAGCGCCCGACAGGGGCGGTATGGCTACACCTTC.

The chain joins TRBV19 to TRBJ1-1; TRBD1 is a possible D gene (5 bases). Germline V gene lookup returns CDR1 LNHDA and CDR2 SQIVND (reference sequence). The CDR3 consists of 15 residues. V lost 8 bases and J 4 bases, leaving 20 bases between the germline ends. CDR3 amino acids: CASGKGTPPATEAFF. For the CDR3, the DNA is TGTGCCAGTGGAAAGGGGACTCCTCCAGCCACTGAAGCTTTCTTT.

The chain joins TRBV7-9 to TRBJ2-5; 7 bases are a match to TRBD1. The CDR3 consists of 16 residues. J gave up 11 bases and V 4 bases, and 19 bases lay outside the gene matches. CDR1 is SEHNR and CDR2 is FQNEAQ in the germline V gene (reference sequence). The CDR3 here is CASSSPSGTADSLQYF. In nucleotides, the CDR3 is TGTGCCAGCAGCTCCCCCTCCGGGACAGCTGATTCTTTACAGTACTTC.

This clone has a handful of counts. The genes are TRBV2 and TRBJ2-1, with 10 bases that match TRBD2. The CDR3 extends over 17 amino acids. Germline-derived CDR1 and CDR2 are SNHLY and FYNNEI. The trim removed 6 bases at V and 5 bases at J, leaving 13 bases unmatched. CDR3 nucleotide sequence: TGTGCCAGCAGGAAGGACTTTCTAGCGGGAGTACACAATGAGCAGTTCTTC. It encodes CASRKDFLAGVHNEQFF.

This chain uses TRBV27 with TRBJ1-5, with 8 nucleotides matching TRBD1. The ends lost 6 bases at V and 2 bases at J; junction bases unmatched: 6. The CDR3 totals 15 residues. CDR1 and CDR2 from the germline V gene are MNHEY and SMNVEV (reference sequence). CDR3 loop: CASRDRVGGNQPQHF. DNA for the CDR3: TGTGCCAGCAGGGACAGGGTGGGGGGCAATCAGCCCCAGCATTTT.